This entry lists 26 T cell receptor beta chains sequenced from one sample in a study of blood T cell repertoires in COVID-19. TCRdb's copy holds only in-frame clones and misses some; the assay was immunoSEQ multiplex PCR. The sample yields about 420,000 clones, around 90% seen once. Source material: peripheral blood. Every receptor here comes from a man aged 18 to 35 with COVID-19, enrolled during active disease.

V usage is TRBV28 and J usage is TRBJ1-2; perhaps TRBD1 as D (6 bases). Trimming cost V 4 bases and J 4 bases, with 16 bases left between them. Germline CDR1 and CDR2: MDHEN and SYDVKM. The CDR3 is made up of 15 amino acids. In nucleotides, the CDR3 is TGTGCCAGCAGTTGGTTGCCGGGACAAAGCTATGGCTACACCTTC. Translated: CASSWLPGQSYGYTF.

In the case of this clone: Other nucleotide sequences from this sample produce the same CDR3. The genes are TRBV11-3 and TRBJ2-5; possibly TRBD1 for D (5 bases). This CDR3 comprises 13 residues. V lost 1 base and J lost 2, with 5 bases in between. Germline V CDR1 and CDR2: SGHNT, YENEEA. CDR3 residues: CASSLGQQETQYF. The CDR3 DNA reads TGTGCCAGCAGCTTAGGACAGCAAGAGACCCAGTACTTC.

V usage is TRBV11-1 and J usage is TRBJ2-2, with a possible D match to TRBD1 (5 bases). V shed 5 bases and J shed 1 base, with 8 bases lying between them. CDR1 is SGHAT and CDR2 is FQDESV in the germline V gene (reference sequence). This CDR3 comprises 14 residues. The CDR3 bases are TGTGCCAGCAGCCATCAGGGGAACACCGGGGAGCTGTTTTTT. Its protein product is CASSHQGNTGELFF.

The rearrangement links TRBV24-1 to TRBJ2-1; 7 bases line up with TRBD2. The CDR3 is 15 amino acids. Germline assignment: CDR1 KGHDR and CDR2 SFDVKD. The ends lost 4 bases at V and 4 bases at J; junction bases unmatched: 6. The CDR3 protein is CATSERGRAYNEQFF. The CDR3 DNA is TGTGCCACCAGTGAACGGGGGAGGGCGTACAATGAGCAGTTCTTC.

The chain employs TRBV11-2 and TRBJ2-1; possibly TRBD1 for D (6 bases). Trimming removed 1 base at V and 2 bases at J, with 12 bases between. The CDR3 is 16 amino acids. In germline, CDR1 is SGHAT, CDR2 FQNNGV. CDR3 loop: CASSLVQGQPYNEQFF. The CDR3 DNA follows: TGTGCCAGCAGCTTAGTACAGGGCCAACCCTACAATGAGCAGTTCTTC.

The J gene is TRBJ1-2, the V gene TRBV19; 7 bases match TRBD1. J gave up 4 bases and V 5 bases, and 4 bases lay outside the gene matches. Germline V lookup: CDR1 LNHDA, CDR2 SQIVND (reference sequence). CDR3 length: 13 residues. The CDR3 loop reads CASSGPGGYGYTF. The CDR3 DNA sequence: TGTGCCAGTAGTGGCCCAGGGGGCTATGGCTACACCTTC.

The CDR3 DNA is TGTGCCAGCAGCAGACAGAGCTCCTATAATTCACCCCTCCACTTT. Translating gives CASSRQSSYNSPLHF. This chain joins TRBV2 and TRBJ1-6, with D tentatively TRBD1 (5 bases). The ends were cut back, 6 bases at V and 0 bases at J, with 9 bases in the middle. The CDR3 covers 15 residues. Germline V gene data show CDR1 as SNHLY and CDR2 as FYNNEI. Filled out from reference TRBV2 and TRBJ1-6, the complete variable domain reads EPEVTQTPSHQVTQMGQEVILRCVPISNHLYFYWYRQILGQKVEFLVSFYNNEISEKSEIFDDQFSVERPDGSNFTLKIRSTKLEDSAMYFCASSRQSSYNSPLHFGNGTRLTVT.

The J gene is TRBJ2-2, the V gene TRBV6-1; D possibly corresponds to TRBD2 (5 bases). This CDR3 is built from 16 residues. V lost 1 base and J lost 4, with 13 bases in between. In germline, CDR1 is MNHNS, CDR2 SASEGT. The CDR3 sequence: CASSEVARGVTGELFF. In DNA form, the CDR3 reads TGTGCCAGCAGTGAAGTAGCCCGGGGTGTCACCGGGGAGCTGTTTTTT.

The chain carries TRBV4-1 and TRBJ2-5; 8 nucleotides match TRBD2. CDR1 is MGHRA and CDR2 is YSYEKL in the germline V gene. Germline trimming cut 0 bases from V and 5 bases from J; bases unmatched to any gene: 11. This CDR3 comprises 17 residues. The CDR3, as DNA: TGCGCCAGCAGCCAAGATTTTGGGACTAGTAAAAGCGAGACCCAGTACTTC. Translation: CASSQDFGTSKSETQYF.

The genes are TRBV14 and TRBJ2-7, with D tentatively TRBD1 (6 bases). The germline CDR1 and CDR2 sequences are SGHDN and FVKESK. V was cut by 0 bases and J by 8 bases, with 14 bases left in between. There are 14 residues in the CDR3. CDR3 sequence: CASSQEVSGGQQYF. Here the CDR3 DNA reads TGTGCCAGCAGCCAAGAGGTATCTGGGGGCCAGCAGTACTTC. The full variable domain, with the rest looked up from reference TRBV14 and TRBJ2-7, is EAGVTQFPSHSVIEKGQTVTLRCDPISGHDNLYWYRRVMGKEIKFLLHFVKESKQDESGMPNNRFLAERTGGTYSTLKVQPAELEDSGVYFCASSQEVSGGQQYFGPGTRLTVT.

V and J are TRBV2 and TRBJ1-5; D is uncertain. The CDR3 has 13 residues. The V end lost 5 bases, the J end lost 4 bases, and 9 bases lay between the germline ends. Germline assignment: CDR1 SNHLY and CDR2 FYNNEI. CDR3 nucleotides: TGTGCCAGCAGTACCCAGGTTAATCAGCCCCAGCATTTT. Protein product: CASSTQVNQPQHF.

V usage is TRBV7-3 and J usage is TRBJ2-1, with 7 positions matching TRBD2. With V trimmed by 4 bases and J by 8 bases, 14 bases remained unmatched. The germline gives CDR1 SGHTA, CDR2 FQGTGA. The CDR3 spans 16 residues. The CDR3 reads CASSSYQGLVGDEQFF. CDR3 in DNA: TGTGCCAGCAGCTCCTACCAAGGACTAGTTGGGGATGAGCAGTTCTTC.

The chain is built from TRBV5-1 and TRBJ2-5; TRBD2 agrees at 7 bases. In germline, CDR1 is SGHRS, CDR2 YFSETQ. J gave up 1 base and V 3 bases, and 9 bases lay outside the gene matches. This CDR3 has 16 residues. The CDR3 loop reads CASSWGGQSVQETQYF. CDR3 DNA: TGCGCCAGCAGCTGGGGGGGTCAGAGCGTCCAAGAGACCCAGTACTTC.

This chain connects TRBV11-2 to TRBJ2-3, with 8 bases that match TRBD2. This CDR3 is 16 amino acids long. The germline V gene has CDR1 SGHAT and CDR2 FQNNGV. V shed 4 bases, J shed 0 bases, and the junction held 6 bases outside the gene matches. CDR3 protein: CASSSGGPRSTDTQYF. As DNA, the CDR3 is TGTGCCAGCAGCTCGGGGGGGCCCCGTAGCACAGATACGCAGTATTTT.

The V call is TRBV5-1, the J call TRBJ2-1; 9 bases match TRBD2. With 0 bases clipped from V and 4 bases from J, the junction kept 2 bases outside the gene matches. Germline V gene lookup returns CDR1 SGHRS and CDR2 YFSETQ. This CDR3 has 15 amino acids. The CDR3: CASSLGTSDYNEQFF. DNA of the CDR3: TGCGCCAGCAGCTTGGGGACTAGCGATTACAATGAGCAGTTCTTC.

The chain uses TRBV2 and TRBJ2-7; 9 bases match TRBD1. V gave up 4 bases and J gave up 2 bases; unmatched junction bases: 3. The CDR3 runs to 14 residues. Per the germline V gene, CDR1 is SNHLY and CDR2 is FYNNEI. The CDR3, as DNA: TGTGCCAGCAGTGTGACAGGGGGGACCTACGAGCAGTACTTC. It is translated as CASSVTGGTYEQYF.

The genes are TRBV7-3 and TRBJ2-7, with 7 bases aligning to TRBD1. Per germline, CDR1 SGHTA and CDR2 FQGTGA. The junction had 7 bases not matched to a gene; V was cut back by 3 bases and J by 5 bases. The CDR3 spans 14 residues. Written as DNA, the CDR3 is TGTGCCAGCAGCTTCGGGGACAGTTCCAACGAGCAGTACTTC. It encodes CASSFGDSSNEQYF.

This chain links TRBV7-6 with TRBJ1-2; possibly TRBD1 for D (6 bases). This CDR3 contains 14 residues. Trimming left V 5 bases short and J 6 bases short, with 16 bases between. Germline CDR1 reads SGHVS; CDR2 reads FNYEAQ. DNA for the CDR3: TGTGCCAGCAGCCCGACCCCACAGGGACATGGCTACACCTTC. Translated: CASSPTPQGHGYTF.

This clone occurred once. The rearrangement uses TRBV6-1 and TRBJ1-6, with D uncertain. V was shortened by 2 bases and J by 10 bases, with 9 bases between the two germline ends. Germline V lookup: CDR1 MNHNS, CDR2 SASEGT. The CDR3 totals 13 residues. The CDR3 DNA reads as TGTGCCAGCAGTGAACTGATCAGGTCACCCCTCCACTTT. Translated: CASSELIRSPLHF.

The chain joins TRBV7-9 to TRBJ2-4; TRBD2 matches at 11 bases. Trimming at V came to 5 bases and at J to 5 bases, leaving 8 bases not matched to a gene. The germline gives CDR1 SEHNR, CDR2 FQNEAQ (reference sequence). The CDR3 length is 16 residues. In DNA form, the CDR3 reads TGTGCCAGCAGCCCCGGGACTAGCGGACGGCAAAACATTCAGTACTTC. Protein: CASSPGTSGRQNIQYF.

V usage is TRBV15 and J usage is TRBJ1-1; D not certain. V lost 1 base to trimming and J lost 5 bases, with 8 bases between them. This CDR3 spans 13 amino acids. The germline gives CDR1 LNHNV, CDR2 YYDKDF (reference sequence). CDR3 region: CATSRVGDTEAFF. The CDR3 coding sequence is TGTGCCACCAGCAGAGTCGGGGATACTGAAGCTTTCTTT. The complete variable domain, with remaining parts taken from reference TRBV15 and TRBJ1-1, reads DAMVIQNPRYQVTQFGKPVTLSCSQTLNHNVMYWYQQKSSQAPKLLFHYYDKDFNNEADTPDNFQSRRPNTSFCFLDIRSPGLGDTAMYLCATSRVGDTEAFFGQGTRLTVV.

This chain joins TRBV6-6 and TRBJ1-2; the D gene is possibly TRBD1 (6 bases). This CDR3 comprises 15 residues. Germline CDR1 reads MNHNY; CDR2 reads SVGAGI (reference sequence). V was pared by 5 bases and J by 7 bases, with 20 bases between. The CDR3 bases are TGTGCCAGCAGTACCGACGAACAGGGCCTAGGTGGCTACACCTTC. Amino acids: CASSTDEQGLGGYTF.

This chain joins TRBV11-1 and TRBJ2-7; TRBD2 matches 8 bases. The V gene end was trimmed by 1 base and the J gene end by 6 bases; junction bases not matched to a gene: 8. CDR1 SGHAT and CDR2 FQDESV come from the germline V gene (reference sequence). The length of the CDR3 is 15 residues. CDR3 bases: TGTGCCAGCAGCTTAGTTCGCGGGACTAGGGCCGAGCAGTACTTC. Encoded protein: CASSLVRGTRAEQYF. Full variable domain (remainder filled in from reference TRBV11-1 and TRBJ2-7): EAEVAQSPRYKITEKSQAVAFWCDPISGHATLYWYRQILGQGPELLVQFQDESVVDDSQLPKDRFSAERLKGVDSTLKIQPAELGDSAMYLCASSLVRGTRAEQYFGPGTRLTVT.

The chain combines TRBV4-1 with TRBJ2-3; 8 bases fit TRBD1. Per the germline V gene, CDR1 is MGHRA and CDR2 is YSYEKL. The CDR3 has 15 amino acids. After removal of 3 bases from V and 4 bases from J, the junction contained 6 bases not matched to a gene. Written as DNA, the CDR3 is TGCGCCAGCAGCCACCTGACAGGGGCAGCAGATACGCAGTATTTT. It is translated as CASSHLTGAADTQYF.

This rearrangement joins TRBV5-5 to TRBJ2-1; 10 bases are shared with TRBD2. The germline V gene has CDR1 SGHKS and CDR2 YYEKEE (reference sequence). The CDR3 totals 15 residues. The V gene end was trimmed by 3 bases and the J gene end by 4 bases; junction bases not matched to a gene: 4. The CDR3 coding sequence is TGTGCCAGCAGCTACCAGCGGGGGGGTTACAATGAGCAGTTCTTC. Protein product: CASSYQRGGYNEQFF.

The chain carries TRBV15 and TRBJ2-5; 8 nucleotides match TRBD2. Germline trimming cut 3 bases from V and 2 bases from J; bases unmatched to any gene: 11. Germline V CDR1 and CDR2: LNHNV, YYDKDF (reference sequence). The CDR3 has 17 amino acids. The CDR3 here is CATSSLGGVGLQETQYF. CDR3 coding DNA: TGTGCCACCAGCAGCCTCGGGGGGGTAGGGTTACAAGAGACCCAGTACTTC.